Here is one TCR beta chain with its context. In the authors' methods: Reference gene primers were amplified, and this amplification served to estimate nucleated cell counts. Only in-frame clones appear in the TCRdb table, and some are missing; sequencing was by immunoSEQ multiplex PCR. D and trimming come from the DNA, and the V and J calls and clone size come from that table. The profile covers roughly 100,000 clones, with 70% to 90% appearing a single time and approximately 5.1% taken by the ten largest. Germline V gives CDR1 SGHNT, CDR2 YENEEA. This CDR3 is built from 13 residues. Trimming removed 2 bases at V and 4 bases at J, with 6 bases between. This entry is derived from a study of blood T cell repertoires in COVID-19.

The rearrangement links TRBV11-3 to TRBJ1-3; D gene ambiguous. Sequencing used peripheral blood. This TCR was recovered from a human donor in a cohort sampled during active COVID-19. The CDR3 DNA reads TGTGCCAGCAGCTTAATATTGGGAAACACCATATATTTT. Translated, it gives CASSLILGNTIYF.